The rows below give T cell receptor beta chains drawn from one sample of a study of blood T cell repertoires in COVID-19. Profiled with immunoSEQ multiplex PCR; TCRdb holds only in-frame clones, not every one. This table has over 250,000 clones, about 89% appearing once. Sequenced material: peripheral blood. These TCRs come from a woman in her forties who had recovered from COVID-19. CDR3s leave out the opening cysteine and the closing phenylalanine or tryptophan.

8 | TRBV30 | AWRTSEQY
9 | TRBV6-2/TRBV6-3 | ASSQTGELF
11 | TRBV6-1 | ASSEAVYYGYT
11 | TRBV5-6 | ASSMGRENTIY
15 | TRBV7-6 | ASSRWAGTSGFNEQF
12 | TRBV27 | ASSLMRGTDTQY
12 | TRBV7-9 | ASSLGTGPYEQY
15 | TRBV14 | ASSQEGRDRSKETQY
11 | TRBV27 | ASSPSVNTEAF
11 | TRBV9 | ASSGQGSYEQY
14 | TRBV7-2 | ASSLVSGGLYNEQF
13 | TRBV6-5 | ASSYSPGARDTQY
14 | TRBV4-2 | ASIKATGVLETEAF
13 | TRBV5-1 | ASSPLAGDSGTQY
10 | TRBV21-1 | ATKSPSDEQF
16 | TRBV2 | ASSELPPQGWVNTEAF
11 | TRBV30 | AWGTGSHYEQY
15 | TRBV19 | ASSIRGRPSLGYEQY
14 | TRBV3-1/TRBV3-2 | ASSDVFAGGQETQY
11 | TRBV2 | ASATDRGYEQY
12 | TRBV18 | ASSPTGGGTEAF
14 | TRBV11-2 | ASSLGSTAVNTEAF
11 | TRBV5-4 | ASSITGKETQY
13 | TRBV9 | ASSVDGRGGDTIY
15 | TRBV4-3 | ASSQDRPGGVWNEQF
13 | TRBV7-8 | ASSLVSLANYGYT
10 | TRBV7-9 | ASSLQGNTIY
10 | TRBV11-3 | ASSFSYNEQF
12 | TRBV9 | ASSVTASREKLF
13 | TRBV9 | ASSVGGIVDTEAF
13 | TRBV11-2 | ASSSRDRGLNEQF
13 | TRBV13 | ASSHYAGSSYEQY
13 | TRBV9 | ASSVSPLGGDTQY
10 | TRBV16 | ASSQSDTTAY
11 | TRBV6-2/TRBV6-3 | ASSSWGLTDGF
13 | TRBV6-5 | ASSSPSRQGGEQY
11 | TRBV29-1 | SVYRDRRRGYT
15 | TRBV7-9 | ASSDLRQGTKRAEAF
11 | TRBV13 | ASSLGRGTEAF